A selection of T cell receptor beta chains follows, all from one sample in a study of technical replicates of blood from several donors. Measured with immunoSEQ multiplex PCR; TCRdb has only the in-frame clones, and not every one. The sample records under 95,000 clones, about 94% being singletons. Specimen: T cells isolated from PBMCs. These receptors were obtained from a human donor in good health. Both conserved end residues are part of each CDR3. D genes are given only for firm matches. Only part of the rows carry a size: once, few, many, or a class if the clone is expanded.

CASSLSPGSYEQYF | TGTGCCAGCAGCCTCTCACCCGGCTCCTACGAGCAGTACTTC | TRBJ2-7 | . | 14 | TRBV13 | .
CASSTPVGQGHYEQYF | TGTGCCAGCAGCACCCCTGTCGGACAGGGACATTACGAGCAGTACTTC | TRBJ2-7 | . | 16 | TRBV7-9 | TRBD1
CASSPQGQIHTEAFF | TGTGCCAGCAGCCCACAGGGACAAATTCACACTGAAGCTTTCTTT | TRBJ1-1 | . | 15 | TRBV7-8 | .
CASSTSDTQYF | TGTGCCAGCAGTACATCAGATACGCAGTATTTT | TRBJ2-3 | . | 11 | TRBV5-6 | .
CASSPGTGFGQPQHF | TGTGCCAGCAGTCCCGGGACAGGGTTTGGTCAGCCCCAGCATTTT | TRBJ1-5 | . | 15 | TRBV6-1 | TRBD1
CASSGQGHYGYTF | TGTGCCAGCAGCGGACAGGGGCACTATGGCTACACCTTC | TRBJ1-2 | . | 13 | TRBV28 | TRBD1
CASSDSRGRETQYF | TGTGCCAGCAGTGATTCCAGGGGGCGAGAGACCCAGTACTTC | TRBJ2-5 | once | 14 | TRBV25-1 | TRBD1
CASSDGSSDTQYF | TGTGCCAGCAGCGACGGGAGCTCAGATACGCAGTATTTT | TRBJ2-3 | . | 13 | TRBV9 | .
CASSFMGGTGELFF | TGTGCCAGCAGTTTTATGGGGGGAACCGGGGAGCTGTTTTTT | TRBJ2-2 | . | 14 | TRBV28 | .
CASSHNSGQGKQDTF | TGTGCCAGCAGCCACAATTCAGGACAGGGGAAGCAGGACACCTTC | TRBJ1-2 | . | 15 | TRBV7-9 | TRBD1
CASTEGGATDPEAFF | TGTGCCAGCACCGAAGGAGGAGCGACGGATCCTGAAGCTTTCTTT | TRBJ1-1 | . | 15 | TRBV6-1 | .
CAWRDSRGYTF | TGTGCCTGGAGGGACAGCAGAGGCTACACCTTC | TRBJ1-2 | . | 11 | TRBV30 | .
CATEQGRANNEQFF | TGTGCCACCGAACAGGGGCGAGCCAACAATGAGCAGTTCTTC | TRBJ2-1 | . | 14 | TRBV7-9 | TRBD1
CASSLVYQTVRRGGYTF | TGTGCCAGCAGCTTGGTCTACCAAACAGTCCGGCGTGGCGGCTACACCTTC | TRBJ1-2 | . | 17 | TRBV7-9 | .
CASSSDPWRSNEKLFF | TGCGCCAGCAGCTCGGATCCCTGGAGATCTAATGAAAAACTGTTTTTT | TRBJ1-4 | . | 16 | TRBV5-1 | .
CASSQDRSPQPQHF | TGTGCCAGCAGCCAAGATCGGTCCCCACAGCCCCAGCATTTT | TRBJ1-5 | . | 14 | TRBV4-2 | .